This T cell receptor (beta chain) derives from a study of control samples from healthy donors and cancer patients. The germline V and J ends were trimmed by 4 bases and 8 bases, with 13 bases remaining between them. This CDR3 is built from 13 residues. From germline, CDR1 is SGHRS and CDR2 YFSETQ. Libraries were prepared by immunoSEQ multiplex PCR; TCRdb keeps only in-frame clonotypes and omits some of them. The sample yields about 120,000 clones, roughly 89% seen once. Material: blood. This TCR came from a man under 40 in good health. V usage is TRBV5-1 and J usage is TRBJ1-5; D is possibly TRBD1 (6 bases). CDR3 DNA sequence: TGCGCCAGCAGCGCAACAGGGAAGGAGCCCCAGCATTTT. Translating gives CASSATGKEPQHF. The complete variable domain, with remaining parts taken from reference TRBV5-1 and TRBJ1-5, reads KAGVTQTPRYLIKTRGQQVTLSCSPISGHRSVSWYQQTPGQGLQFLFEYFSETQRNKGNFPGRFSGRQFSNSRSEMNVSTLELGDSALYLCASSATGKEPQHFGDGTRLSIL.